These T cell receptor beta chains were read from a single sample in a study of blood T cell repertoires in COVID-19. Some clones are missing from TCRdb's copy, which holds only in-frame ones; the method was immunoSEQ multiplex PCR. The sample carries a few hundred thousand clones, 85% to 90% recorded once. Input material: peripheral blood. The receptors were sampled from a man younger than 45 with acute or convalescent COVID-19. Both conserved end residues are part of each CDR3. The D gene is left open where the match is weak. Rows may omit the clone size; those that give it use once, few, many or a size class.

D gene	clone size	V gene	J gene	CDR3 DNA	CDR3 protein
TRBD2	-	TRBV7-8	TRBJ2-1	TGTGCCAGCACTTTACTAGCGGGCTCCTACAATGAGCAGTTCTTC	CASTLLAGSYNEQFF
-	once	TRBV9	TRBJ2-2	TGTGCCAGCAGCGACAGACTATCGAACACCGGGGAGCTGTTTTTT	CASSDRLSNTGELFF
TRBD1	-	TRBV27	TRBJ2-7	TGTGCCAGCAGTTTGACAGGGGGCGACTCCTACGAGCAGTACTTC	CASSLTGGDSYEQYF
-	few	TRBV6-6	TRBJ2-1	TGTGCCAGCAGGCCCTACGGCGGGGTATCCTACAATGAGCAGTTCTTC	CASRPYGGVSYNEQFF
TRBD1	-	TRBV5-1	TRBJ1-2	TGCGCCAGCAGCTTAAATACAGGGGCCCATGGCTACACCTTC	CASSLNTGAHGYTF
-	-	TRBV5-4	TRBJ2-3	TGTGCCAGCAGCTTTCGCGGGGGACACACAGATACGCAGTATTTT	CASSFRGGHTDTQYF
-	-	TRBV5-7	TRBJ1-3	TGTGCCAGCCGCAGCAAGCCTCCGGAGGCAGGAAACACCATATATTTT	CASRSKPPEAGNTIYF
-	-	TRBV5-1	TRBJ1-1	TGCGCCAGCCGGATAAAGGGGGTCACTGAAGCTTTCTTT	CASRIKGVTEAFF
TRBD2	-	TRBV5-1	TRBJ2-3	TGCGCCAGCAGCTATATTCCCCAGGGACTAGCGGGGGAAGATACGCAGTATTTT	CASSYIPQGLAGEDTQYF
-	-	TRBV7-8	TRBJ1-1	TGTGCCAGCAGCTTAGCCATCGGAGTGAACACTGAAGCTTTCTTT	CASSLAIGVNTEAFF
TRBD1	-	TRBV6-1	TRBJ1-2	TGTGCCAGCAGTGAAGCGGGCGGGACAGCCAAGGGCGGCTACACCTTC	CASSEAGGTAKGGYTF
TRBD2	once	TRBV14	TRBJ2-1	TGTGCCAGCAGGGATAGCGGGAGGAATGAGCAGTTCTTC	CASRDSGRNEQFF
TRBD2	-	TRBV6-6	TRBJ2-3	TGTGCCAGCAGTTACTCTCCGGGACTAGTGGCAGATACGCAGTATTTT	CASSYSPGLVADTQYF
TRBD1	-	TRBV5-4	TRBJ1-2	TGTGCCAGCAGCTTGGCCTCAGACAGGGTCAGAAGGAGCTACACCTTC	CASSLASDRVRRSYTF
-	once	TRBV7-9	TRBJ1-1	TGTGCCAGCAGCACAGACACTGAAGCTTTCTTT	CASSTDTEAFF
-	-	TRBV7-8	TRBJ2-7	TGTGCCAGCAGCTCTCCAGGGAACTCCTACGAGCAGTACTTC	CASSSPGNSYEQYF
TRBD1	-	TRBV7-8	TRBJ2-7	TGTGCCAGCAGCTTAGTGGTCATAGGGGACAGTTACGAGCAGTACTTC	CASSLVVIGDSYEQYF
-	-	TRBV3-1/TRBV3-2	TRBJ2-7	TGTGCCAGCAGCCCGCCCCCGGGGGGGACAGGGTTGTACGAGCAGTACTTC	CASSPPPGGTGLYEQYF
TRBD1	few	TRBV12-3/TRBV12-4	TRBJ1-6	TGTGCCAGCACGCTGGACAGGGCGTCACCCCTCCACTTT	CASTLDRASPLHF
TRBD2	-	TRBV7-9	TRBJ2-7	TGTGCCAGCAGCTTAGTGCAACGGCTAGCGGACTCCTACGAGCAGTACTTC	CASSLVQRLADSYEQYF